This TCR beta chain is from a study of graft-versus-host responses after intestinal transplantation. Repertoires were generated with immunoSEQ multiplex PCR, while TCRdb's copy carries only in-frame clones and drops some. The data contain some 45,000 clones, about 91% of them seen just once; the ten biggest clones take up about 4.4%. The CDR3 has 13 amino acids. Trimming cost V 0 bases and J 6 bases, with 9 bases left between them. Germline V gene sequence: CDR1 SGHRS, CDR2 YFSETQ. This rearrangement joins TRBV5-1 to TRBJ1-2; D gene unclear. The receptor comes from a human patient who received an intestinal transplant, so some T cells may come from the graft donor. The sequencing used PBMCs, collected 524 days after transplant. As DNA, the CDR3 is TGCGCCAGCAGCTTGGGAGTAAACGATGGCTACACCTTC. Translating gives CASSLGVNDGYTF.